This T cell receptor (beta chain) was retrieved from a study of T cells in Graves' hyperthyroidism and ophthalmopathy. This clonotype appeared a few times. Regions amplified from RNA transcripts were the TCR beta CDR3 regions. In the first-round RT-PCR of the TCR CDR3, the HTBI primer set was used. TCRdb reprocessed the multiplex PCR reads with MiXCR, giving one entry per CDR3 protein. This table has roughly 570,000 distinct CDR3 sequences, about 43% appearing once. The germline CDR1 and CDR2 sequences are ENHRY and SYGVKD. Germline trimming cut 6 bases from V and 2 bases from J; bases unmatched to any gene: 14. This CDR3 region has 17 residues.

V is TRBV10-3 and J is TRBJ2-3; 7 positions match TRBD2. This TCR was recovered from an adult woman with Graves' disease, either hyperthyroidism or ophthalmopathy (not recorded which). Sequenced input: peripheral blood or thyroid tissue (not recorded which). CDR3: CAIRGGGRTKPTDTQYF. CDR3 coding DNA: TGTGCCATCAGAGGCGGGGGTCGGACAAAGCCCACAGATACGCAGTATTTT.